The T cell receptor (beta chain) under discussion was sequenced for a study of long-term antiretroviral therapy in people with HIV. V was pared by 0 bases and J by 3 bases, with 12 bases between. The germline gives CDR1 SGHDT, CDR2 YYEEEE. The CDR3 totals 16 residues. In the case of this clone: Its antigen is unidentified.

Every donor contributed at least one pre-ART and at least two post-ART PBMC samples. Whole-study results and caveats: HIV repertoires covered narrower CDR3 length ranges than controls did. Older ART regimens may have been in use when blood was drawn between the mid-2000s and the late 2010s.

Version v3.0 of the immunoSEQ assay ran at survey level. The method was immunoSEQ multiplex PCR; TCRdb's version includes in-frame clones alone and lacks a portion of them. The data show approximately 17,000 clones, less than 80% seen once. The specimen comprised unsorted PBMCs, sampled 1.5 years before starting antiretroviral therapy. This sequence joins TRBV5-6 and TRBJ2-2; no clear D gene. This TCR was sampled from a woman in her fifties or sixties with HIV. CDR3 amino acids: CASSLEAPLDTGELFF. The CDR3 DNA sequence: TGTGCCAGCAGCTTGGAAGCCCCACTGGACACCGGGGAGCTGTTTTTT.